One sample yielded the 31 T cell receptor beta chains listed below, sequenced in a study of shared clonotypes between healthy human individuals. This table comes from immunoSEQ multiplex PCR, and its TCRdb copy is limited to in-frame clones, with some not included. The sample has over a million clones, roughly 96% seen once. Sequences were obtained from naive CD4+ T cells sorted from blood. Subset of the sample: CD45RA+ positively selected. The receptors shown here come from a man aged 25-45 years in good health.

The chain carries TRBV28 and TRBJ2-3; D uncertain. Germline assignment: CDR1 MDHEN and CDR2 SYDVKM. This CDR3 is 14 amino acids long. The V gene lost 4 bases and the J gene lost 6 bases, with 14 bases spanning the gap. CDR3 loop: CASSSATPTDTQYF. For the CDR3, the DNA is TGTGCCAGCAGTTCCGCGACACCTACTGATACGCAGTATTTT.

The chain is built from TRBV28 and TRBJ2-5; TRBD2 is a possible D gene (6 bases). The length of the CDR3 is 14 residues. CDR1 is MDHEN, CDR2 SYDVKM, per germline. Trimming removed 8 bases from V and 5 bases from J, with 18 bases in between. The CDR3: CASQEVGGSETQYF. CDR3 in DNA: TGTGCCAGCCAAGAGGTGGGGGGTTCGGAGACCCAGTACTTC.

This chain uses TRBV4-3 with TRBJ2-7; D gene uncertain. Germline V gives CDR1 LGHNA, CDR2 YSLEER. V was cut by 0 bases and J by 3 bases, with 12 bases left in between. The CDR3 contains 15 residues. This CDR3 is CASSQDQERYYEQYF. The CDR3, as DNA: TGCGCCAGCAGCCAAGATCAAGAGCGATACTACGAGCAGTACTTC.

The genes are TRBV10-3 and TRBJ2-4, with unresolved D. The CDR3 totals 13 residues. Germline V gene lookup returns CDR1 ENHRY and CDR2 SYGVKD. Trimming removed 6 bases at V and 8 bases at J, with 14 bases between. CDR3 protein: CAIRPGQMDIQYF. In DNA, the CDR3 is TGTGCCATCAGACCCGGGCAGATGGACATTCAGTACTTC.

The chain joins TRBV15 to TRBJ2-5, with a possible D match to TRBD2 (5 bases). This CDR3 is 16 amino acids long. Germline V CDR1 and CDR2: LNHNV, YYDKDF (reference sequence). The V end lost 0 bases, the J end lost 5 bases, and 16 bases lay between the germline ends. The CDR3 DNA sequence: TGTGCCACCAGCAGAGATTACTGGGAGATCGCGGAGACCCAGTACTTC. Protein sequence: CATSRDYWEIAETQYF.

The rearrangement links TRBV7-9 to TRBJ2-7; TRBD2 aligns across 12 bases. CDR3 length equals 14 residues. Germline CDR1 and CDR2: SEHNR and FQNEAQ (reference sequence). V gave up 5 bases and J gave up 2 bases; unmatched junction bases: 1. The CDR3 DNA sequence: TGTGCCAGCAGCCGACTAGCGGGAGCCTACGAGCAGTACTTC. Protein sequence: CASSRLAGAYEQYF.

CDR3 coding DNA: TGTGCCAGCAGCCAACCTCAACAGGGGAGGGGGACTGAAGCTTTCTTT. Translation gives CASSQPQQGRGTEAFF. V usage is TRBV4-2 and J usage is TRBJ1-1, with 7 bases lining up with TRBD1. CDR1 is LGHNA, CDR2 YNFKEQ, per germline. Losses at the gene ends were 2 bases for V and 5 bases for J; bases not matched to a gene: 11. This CDR3 spans 16 amino acids.

The rearrangement uses TRBV28 and TRBJ2-7, with D maybe TRBD2 (5 bases). In germline, CDR1 is MDHEN, CDR2 SYDVKM. CDR3 size: 11 residues. Trimming removed 6 bases at V and 3 bases at J, with 6 bases between. This chain's CDR3 is CASRTNYEQYF. DNA of the CDR3: TGTGCCAGCAGGACTAACTACGAGCAGTACTTC.

The chain has TRBV10-2 and TRBJ2-1; D gene uncertain. Looked up from germline, CDR1 is WSHSY and CDR2 is SAAADI. This CDR3 comprises 12 residues. V was shortened by 11 bases and J by 0 bases, with 8 bases between the two germline ends. CDR3 protein: CAVDTSYNEQFF. CDR3 coding DNA: TGCGCCGTAGACACCTCCTACAATGAGCAGTTCTTC.

Concerning this clone itself: A far larger clone lies a single base away; this is likely a read error. The chain combines TRBV7-9 with TRBJ1-5; D is undetermined. The germline V gene has CDR1 SEHNR and CDR2 FQNEAQ (reference sequence). V lost 5 bases to trimming and J lost 4 bases, with 6 bases between them. This CDR3 contains 12 residues. The CDR3 bases are TGTGCCAGCAGCACGGTAAATCAGCCCCAGCATTTT. Protein: CASSTVNQPQHF.

For this clone: Additional DNA sequences in this sample encode the identical CDR3. V is TRBV7-7 and J is TRBJ2-5, with D tentatively TRBD1 (5 bases). The length of the CDR3 is 13 residues. From germline, CDR1 is SSHAT and CDR2 FNYEAQ (reference sequence). Trimming took 1 base from V and 2 from J, leaving 5 bases between them. CDR3 sequence reads: CASSLDRQETQYF. DNA for the CDR3: TGTGCCAGCAGCTTAGACAGGCAAGAGACCCAGTACTTC.

This clone occurred once. This chain joins TRBV5-8 and TRBJ1-3; D is unresolved. The CDR3 is 15 residues long. CDR1 SGHTS and CDR2 YDEGEE come from the germline V gene. V was clipped by 0 bases and J by 4 bases, with 11 bases between them. The CDR3 DNA sequence: TGTGCCAGCAGCTTGGGGTCCGGCAACGGAAACACCATATATTTT. This codes for CASSLGSGNGNTIYF. Variable domain in full (rest from reference TRBV5-8 and TRBJ1-3): EAGVTQSPTHLIKTRGQQATLRCSPISGHTSVYWYQQALGLGLQFLLWYDEGEERNRGNFPPRFSGRQFPNYSSELNVNALELEDSALYLCASSLGSGNGNTIYFGEGSWLTVV.

The genes are TRBV19 and TRBJ2-6, with TRBD1 matching over 8 bases. CDR1 LNHDA and CDR2 SQIVND come from the germline V gene (reference sequence). The CDR3 length is 19 residues. V gave up 0 bases and J gave up 3 bases; unmatched junction bases: 10. CDR3 DNA: TGTGCCAGTAGTATAGAGCGAGGACAGGGAATGGTTGGGGCCAACGTCCTGACTTTC. Amino acid sequence: CASSIERGQGMVGANVLTF. The complete variable domain, with remaining parts taken from reference TRBV19 and TRBJ2-6, reads DGGITQSPKYLFRKEGQNVTLSCEQNLNHDAMYWYRQDPGQGLRLIYYSQIVNDFQKGDIAEGYSVSREKKESFPLTVTSAQKNPTAFYLCASSIERGQGMVGANVLTFGAGSRLTVL.

The V and J genes are TRBV6-6 and TRBJ1-3; no definite D call. Trimming cost V 2 bases and J 8 bases, with 13 bases left between them. The germline V gene has CDR1 MNHNY and CDR2 SVGAGI (reference sequence). CDR3 length: 14 residues. The CDR3 loop is CASSYPDQDDTIYF. CDR3 in DNA: TGTGCCAGCAGTTACCCCGACCAAGATGACACCATATATTTT.

The chain joins TRBV6-1 to TRBJ2-7; 9 bases fit TRBD2. The CDR3 has 15 residues. J was trimmed by 3 bases and V by 6 bases; bases with no gene match: 9. Germline values: CDR1 MNHNS, CDR2 SASEGT. DNA of the CDR3: TGTGCCAGCAGGTCCGGGACTAGCCTTTACTACGAGCAGTACTTC. Translating it yields CASRSGTSLYYEQYF.

This chain connects TRBV7-8 to TRBJ2-1; no firm D call. CDR1 and CDR2 (germline): SGHVS, FQNEAQ. The CDR3 is made up of 17 amino acids. V was cut by 6 bases and J by 2 bases, with 20 bases left in between. As DNA, the CDR3 is TGTGCCAGCAGTCGCAAGTCGAATCTAGAAACCTACAATGAGCAGTTCTTC. Its protein product is CASSRKSNLETYNEQFF.

The J gene is TRBJ2-7, the V gene TRBV10-3; D tentatively reads TRBD1 or TRBD2 (5 bases each). CDR1 and CDR2 from the germline V gene are ENHRY and SYGVKD. This CDR3 has 14 amino acids. V shed 11 bases and J shed 6 bases, with 23 bases lying between them. The CDR3 nucleotides are TGTGCCCATGGGGGTGGAGGCGACCGGTTCGAGCAGTACTTC. Translation: CAHGGGGDRFEQYF.

Details on this clone: The sample carries other DNA sequences with the same CDR3. J is TRBJ2-5 and V is TRBV5-4; the match to TRBD1 covers 7 bases. Germline values: CDR1 SGHNT, CDR2 YYREEE (reference sequence). The CDR3 totals 12 residues. V shed 5 bases, J shed 2 bases, and the junction held 0 bases outside the gene matches. The CDR3 here is CASRGQQETQYF. CDR3 coding DNA: TGTGCCAGCAGGGGACAGCAAGAGACCCAGTACTTC.

The chain couples TRBV10-1 to TRBJ1-5, with D unclear. CDR1 and CDR2 from the germline V gene are WNHNN and SYGVQD (reference sequence). The V end was cut by 3 bases, the J end by 6 bases, with 12 bases between. The CDR3 is 14 amino acids. CDR3 amino acids: CASSDEQTSQPQHF. The CDR3 region has the DNA TGCGCCAGCAGTGACGAGCAGACCTCTCAGCCCCAGCATTTT.

For this clone: The same CDR3 is also encoded by other DNA sequences in this sample. CDR3 in amino acids: CASSLVGGRQPQHF. CDR3 nucleotide sequence: TGTGCCAGCAGCTTAGTGGGGGGGCGTCAGCCCCAGCATTTT. The chain joins TRBV11-2 to TRBJ1-5; D perhaps matches TRBD1 (6 bases). Between the trimmed V and J ends, which lost 1 base and 6 bases, there was a span of 10 bases. The V gene's germline CDR1 is SGHAT and CDR2 FQNNGV. The CDR3 totals 14 residues.

This chain uses TRBV5-1 with TRBJ1-2, with D possibly matching TRBD1 (5 bases). The CDR3 extends over 15 amino acids. Germline values: CDR1 SGHRS, CDR2 YFSETQ. The ends were cut back, 4 bases at V and 6 bases at J, with 19 bases in the middle. The chain's CDR3 is CASSSRDAQGDGYTF. The CDR3 bases are TGCGCCAGCAGCAGCCGGGACGCCCAAGGAGATGGCTACACCTTC.

This sequence joins TRBV18 and TRBJ2-2; TRBD2 might be the D (5 bases). Deletions cut 0 bases from V and 3 bases from J, with 11 bases between. The CDR3 loop spans 16 amino acids. Germline CDR1 is KGHSH and CDR2 is LQKENI. CDR3 bases: TGTGCCAGCTCACCACCGGGGTCGAGGGACACCGGGGAGCTGTTTTTT. Translating it yields CASSPPGSRDTGELFF.

The rearrangement links TRBV5-1 to TRBJ1-1; maybe TRBD1 (5 bases). This CDR3 region has 15 residues. V lost 6 bases, J lost 0 bases, and 15 bases lay in between. Germline values: CDR1 SGHRS, CDR2 YFSETQ. The CDR3 loop reads CASTWDVGMNTEAFF. DNA for the CDR3: TGCGCCAGCACCTGGGACGTGGGCATGAACACTGAAGCTTTCTTT.

A remark on this clone: A junction end diverges from the germline sequence, so it may reflect a read error. This rearrangement joins TRBV6-1 to TRBJ1-3, with 9 nucleotides matching TRBD1. CDR1 is MNHNS, CDR2 SASEGT, per germline. There are 12 residues in the CDR3. Here the CDR3 DNA reads TGTGCCAGCAGTCTCCCGGGACAGGGCCTCAATTTT. Translated: CASSLPGQGLNF.

The J gene is TRBJ2-7, the V gene TRBV11-3, with TRBD2 matching over 7 bases. J lost 5 bases, V lost 5 bases, and 9 bases had no gene match. There are 14 residues in the CDR3. Germline CDR1 is SGHNT and CDR2 is YENEEA. CDR3 nucleotides: TGTGCCAGCAGCCTATCTACGGGAGGCGACGAGCAGTACTTC. Translation gives CASSLSTGGDEQYF. Full variable domain (outside the CDR3, taken from reference TRBV11-3 and TRBJ2-7): EAGVVQSPRYKIIEKKQPVAFWCNPISGHNTLYWYLQNLGQGPELLIRYENEEAVDDSQLPKDRFSAERLKGVDSTLKIQPAELGDSAVYLCASSLSTGGDEQYFGPGTRLTVT.

The V call is TRBV29-1, the J call TRBJ2-2; no definite D call. Deletions cut 7 bases from V and 5 bases from J, with 20 bases between. Germline values: CDR1 SQVTM, CDR2 ANQGSEA. This CDR3 is 15 amino acids long. The CDR3 region has the DNA TGCAGCGCAAGACACCGTCCGTCCCTGACCGGGGAGCTGTTTTTT. This codes for CSARHRPSLTGELFF.

The rearrangement links TRBV5-6 to TRBJ1-2; the D gene is possibly TRBD1 (5 bases). V lost 2 bases and J 1 base, leaving 9 bases between the germline ends. This CDR3 has 14 residues. CDR1 and CDR2 (germline): SGHDT, YYEEEE. The CDR3 DNA reads TGTGCCAGCAGCTTAGGGACGGGTAACTATGGCTACACCTTC. It yields the protein CASSLGTGNYGYTF.

The rearrangement uses TRBV28 and TRBJ2-7; 9 bases agree with TRBD2. The ends lost 5 bases at V and 6 bases at J; junction bases unmatched: 8. The CDR3 covers 14 residues. CDR1 and CDR2 from the germline V gene are MDHEN and SYDVKM. The CDR3 bases are TGTGCCAGCAGTCGCCCTAGCGGGATGGGCGAGCAGTACTTC. Translation gives CASSRPSGMGEQYF.

Note on this clone: The sample contains more than one DNA sequence encoding this CDR3. CDR3 residues: CASSLALASGRGAYYEQYF. The DNA of the CDR3 is TGTGCCAGCAGCCTGGCCCTAGCTAGCGGGAGAGGAGCCTACTACGAGCAGTACTTC. This chain joins TRBV5-5 and TRBJ2-7; TRBD2 agrees at 10 bases. V was pared by 4 bases and J by 3 bases, with 19 bases of the junction left unmatched. The germline V gene has CDR1 SGHKS and CDR2 YYEKEE (reference sequence). The CDR3 is made up of 19 amino acids.

This clone turned up a few times. The chain joins TRBV7-2 to TRBJ1-5; 7 positions match TRBD1. This CDR3 contains 14 residues. V shed 5 bases and J 7 bases; nucleotides not matched to a gene: 8. The V gene's germline CDR1 is SGHTA and CDR2 FQGNSA. This CDR3 is CASSLVGGGQPQHF. The CDR3, as DNA: TGTGCCAGCAGCCTAGTAGGGGGCGGGCAGCCCCAGCATTTT.

A single count supports this clone. In DNA, the CDR3 is TGTGCCAGCAGCGGGAGCGGGACTAGCACAGATACGCAGTATTTT. It yields the protein CASSGSGTSTDTQYF. This chain joins TRBV9 and TRBJ2-3, with TRBD2 matching 7 bases. CDR1 and CDR2 from the germline V gene are SGDLS and YYNGEE. The ends lost 3 bases at V and 0 bases at J; junction bases unmatched: 4. The CDR3 totals 15 residues.